The rows below give T cell receptor beta chains drawn from one sample of a study of T-cell memory formation after mild COVID-19. TCRdb redid the calling of the 5' RACE reads with MiXCR, one entry per CDR3 protein. The data show approximately 410,000 distinct CDR3 sequences, with less than 25% seen just once and around 13% held by the top ten. Material: PBMCs or a T cell subset sorted from them (not recorded which). Receptors originate from an adult woman who had mild COVID-19 (a few samples of this study predate the infection). Cell type and time point are not known. CDR3s include the opening cysteine and the closing phenylalanine or tryptophan. D genes are given only for firm matches. Size tells how often a clone was seen (once, few, many) or the class of an expanded clone, and some rows leave it out.

clone_size	v_call	j_call	d_call	cdr3_nt	cdr3_aa
-	TRBV5-1	TRBJ1-6	TRBD1	TGCGCCAGCAGCTTCCTGACAGGGACCAATTCACCCCTCCACTTT	CASSFLTGTNSPLHF
many	TRBV18	TRBJ2-3	-	TGTGCCAGCTCACCGAGCTCTCTGGGTGATACGCAGTATTTT	CASSPSSLGDTQYF
few	TRBV12-3/TRBV12-4	TRBJ2-1	-	TGTGCCAGCAGTTTAGAGGGGGGCCGGAACAATGAGCAGTTCTTC	CASSLEGGRNNEQFF
few	TRBV12-3/TRBV12-4	TRBJ2-5	TRBD2	TGTGCCAGCAGTGCCCCAGGACTAGCGGGGGGACTCGTGGAGACCCAGTACTTC	CASSAPGLAGGLVETQYF
few	TRBV12-3/TRBV12-4	TRBJ2-7	-	TGTGCCAGCAGTCGAAATTTCTACGAGCAGTACTTC	CASSRNFYEQYF
few	TRBV7-9	TRBJ1-2	-	TGTGCCAGCAGCTTAGTTTTGGGGGCTGGTGAGGATGGCTACACCTTC	CASSLVLGAGEDGYTF
many	TRBV20-1	TRBJ1-2	-	TGCAGTGCTAGTATTGGGGAGCTCTCCACCTTC	CSASIGELSTF
-	TRBV6-2/TRBV6-3	TRBJ2-7	-	TGTGCCAGCAGTTCTCCTGCGACAGTAACCTACGAGCAGTACTTC	CASSSPATVTYEQYF
-	TRBV7-2	TRBJ2-7	TRBD1	TGTGCCAGCACCCCGCCCGACAGGGCCTCCTACGAGCAGTACTTC	CASTPPDRASYEQYF
few	TRBV27	TRBJ2-7	TRBD2	TGTGCCAGCAGTCCCCCCGGGACTAGCGTCTACGAGCAGTACTTC	CASSPPGTSVYEQYF
many	TRBV3-1	TRBJ2-7	-	TGTGCCAGCAGCCAAATGGGGGTGGGGGAGCAGTACTTC	CASSQMGVGEQYF
-	TRBV5-6	TRBJ2-7	TRBD1	TGTGCCAGCAGCTTGACAGGGGGCGAGGTTTACGAGCAGTACTTC	CASSLTGGEVYEQYF
once	TRBV12-3/TRBV12-4	TRBJ1-2	TRBD1	TGTGCCAGCAGTTCCGAAACAGGGGGAGACTATGGCTACACCTTC	CASSSETGGDYGYTF
many	TRBV28	TRBJ2-7	-	TGTGCCAGCAGTTTACCCTCGTTAAGGGCGAGGGACTACGAGCAGTACTTC	CASSLPSLRARDYEQYF
few	TRBV12-3/TRBV12-4	TRBJ2-3	TRBD2	TGTGCCAGCAGCCTACTAGCGGGGTGGGGGGATACGCAGTATTTT	CASSLLAGWGDTQYF
few	TRBV7-9	TRBJ1-6	-	TGTGCCAGCAGCCCTCAGGGTAGCTCACCCCTCCACTTT	CASSPQGSSPLHF
few	TRBV19	TRBJ1-1	TRBD1	TGTGCCAGTAGGCACAGGGGAGATTCCACTGAAGCTTTCTTT	CASRHRGDSTEAFF
-	TRBV4-1	TRBJ2-1	-	TGCGCCAGCAGCCACCCTCCGGCGCGGGGAACCAATGAGCAGTTCTTC	CASSHPPARGTNEQFF
-	TRBV5-1	TRBJ1-2	-	TGCGCCAGCAGCTTGGAACTGACTAACTATGGCTACACCTTC	CASSLELTNYGYTF
-	TRBV20-1	TRBJ1-4	-	TGCAGTGCTAGAGATTCACAGGGAAATGAAAAACTGTTTTTT	CSARDSQGNEKLFF
few	TRBV5-1	TRBJ2-1	-	TGCGCCAGCAGCCCGGGGTGGGGGCGAAGCGATGAGCAGTTCTTC	CASSPGWGRSDEQFF
-	TRBV3-1	TRBJ1-1	-	TGTGCCAGCAGCCCCAGGGGTAGGGCGTCCCTGGGAGCTTTCTTT	CASSPRGRASLGAFF